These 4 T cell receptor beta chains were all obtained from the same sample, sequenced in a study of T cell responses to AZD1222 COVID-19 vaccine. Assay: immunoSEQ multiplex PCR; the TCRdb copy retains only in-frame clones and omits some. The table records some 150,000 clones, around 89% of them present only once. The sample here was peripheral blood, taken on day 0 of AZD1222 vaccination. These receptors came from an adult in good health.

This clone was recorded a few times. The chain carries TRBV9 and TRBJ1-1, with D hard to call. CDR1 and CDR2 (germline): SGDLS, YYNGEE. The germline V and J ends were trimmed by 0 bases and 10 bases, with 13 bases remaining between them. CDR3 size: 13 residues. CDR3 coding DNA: TGTGCCAGCAGCGTAGGCCCACAACGGGCAGCTTTCTTT. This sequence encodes CASSVGPQRAAFF.

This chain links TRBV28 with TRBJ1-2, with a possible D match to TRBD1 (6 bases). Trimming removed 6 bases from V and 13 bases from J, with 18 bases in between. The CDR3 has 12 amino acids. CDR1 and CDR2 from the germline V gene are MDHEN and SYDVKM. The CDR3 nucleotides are TGTGCCAGCAGCACCCGGACAGCCGGGACCACCTTC. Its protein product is CASSTRTAGTTF.

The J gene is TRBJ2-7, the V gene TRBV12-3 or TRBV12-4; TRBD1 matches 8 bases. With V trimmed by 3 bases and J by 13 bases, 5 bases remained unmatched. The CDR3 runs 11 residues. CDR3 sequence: CASSFRDRPYF. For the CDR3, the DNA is TGTGCCAGCAGTTTCCGGGACAGGCCCTACTTC.

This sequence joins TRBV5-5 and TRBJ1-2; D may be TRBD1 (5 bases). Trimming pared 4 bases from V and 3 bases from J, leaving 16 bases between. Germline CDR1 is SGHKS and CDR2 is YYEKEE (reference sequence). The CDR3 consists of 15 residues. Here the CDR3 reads CASSPGTQPHYGYTF. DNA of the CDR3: TGTGCCAGCAGCCCTGGGACGCAGCCCCACTATGGCTACACCTTC.